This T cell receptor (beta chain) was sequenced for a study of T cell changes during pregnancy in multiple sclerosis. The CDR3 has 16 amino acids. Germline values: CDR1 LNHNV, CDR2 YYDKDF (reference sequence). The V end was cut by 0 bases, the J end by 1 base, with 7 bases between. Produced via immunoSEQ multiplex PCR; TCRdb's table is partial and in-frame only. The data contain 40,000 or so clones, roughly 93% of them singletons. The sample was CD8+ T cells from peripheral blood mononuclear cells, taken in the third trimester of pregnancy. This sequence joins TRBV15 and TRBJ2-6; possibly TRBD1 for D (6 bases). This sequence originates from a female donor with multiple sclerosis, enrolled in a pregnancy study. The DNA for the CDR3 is TGTGCCACCAGCAGAGAAAGGGGGTCTGGGGCCAACGTCCTGACTTTC. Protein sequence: CATSRERGSGANVLTF.